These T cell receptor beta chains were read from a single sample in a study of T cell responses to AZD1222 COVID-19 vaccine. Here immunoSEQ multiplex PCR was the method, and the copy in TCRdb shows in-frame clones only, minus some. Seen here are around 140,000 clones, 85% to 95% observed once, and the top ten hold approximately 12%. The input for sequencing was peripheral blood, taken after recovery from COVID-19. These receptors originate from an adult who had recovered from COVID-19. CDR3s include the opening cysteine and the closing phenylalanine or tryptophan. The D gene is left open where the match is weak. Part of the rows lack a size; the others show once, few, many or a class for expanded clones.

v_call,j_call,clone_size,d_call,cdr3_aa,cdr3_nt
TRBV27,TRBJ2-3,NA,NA,CASSQRTDTQYF,TGTGCCAGCAGTCAACGCACAGATACGCAGTATTTT
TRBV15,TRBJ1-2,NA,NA,CATSRATTSSSVDYGYTF,TGTGCCACCAGCAGAGCCACTACGTCTAGCTCCGTCGACTATGGCTACACCTTC
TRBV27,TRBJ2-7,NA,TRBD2,CASSSLAGAVYEQYF,TGTGCCAGCAGTTCCCTAGCGGGAGCTGTCTACGAGCAGTACTTC
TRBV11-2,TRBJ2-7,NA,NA,CASSLYTGNYEQYF,TGTGCCAGCAGCTTATATACGGGAAACTACGAGCAGTACTTC
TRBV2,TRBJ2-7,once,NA,CACAPGHRVHEQYF,TGTGCCTGCGCGCCCGGGCACAGGGTCCACGAGCAGTACTTC
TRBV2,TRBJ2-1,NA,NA,CARGTLVDEQFF,TGTGCCAGAGGGACATTGGTAGATGAGCAGTTCTTC
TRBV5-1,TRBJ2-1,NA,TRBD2,CASSLLLAEFLGAYNEQFF,TGCGCCAGCAGCTTATTACTAGCGGAGTTCCTCGGGGCCTACAATGAGCAGTTCTTC
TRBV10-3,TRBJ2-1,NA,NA,CAISVSGLYNEQFF,TGTGCCATCAGTGTATCAGGGCTCTACAATGAGCAGTTCTTC
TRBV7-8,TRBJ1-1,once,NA,CASSLGGPLGDRDTEAFF,TGTGCCAGCAGCTTAGGGGGACCGCTCGGGGATAGGGACACTGAAGCTTTCTTT
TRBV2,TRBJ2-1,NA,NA,CASSVLRRGAEQFF,TGTGCCAGCAGTGTCCTCCGAAGGGGCGCGGAGCAGTTCTTC
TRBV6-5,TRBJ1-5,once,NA,CASSLQWEGNQPQHF,TGTGCCAGCAGCCTCCAGTGGGAGGGCAATCAGCCCCAGCATTTT
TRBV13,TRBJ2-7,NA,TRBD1,CASSQRGQGLYEQYF,TGTGCCAGCAGCCAGCGGGGACAGGGACTCTACGAGCAGTACTTC
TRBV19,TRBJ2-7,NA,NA,CASSIVSGSYEQYF,TGTGCCAGTAGTATAGTAAGCGGATCCTACGAGCAGTACTTC
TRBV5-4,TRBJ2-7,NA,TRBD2,CASSLGTSGSRAYEQYF,TGTGCCAGCAGCTTGGGGACTAGCGGGAGTAGAGCCTACGAGCAGTACTTC
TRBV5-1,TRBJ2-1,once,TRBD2,CASSRVAGGYNEQFF,TGCGCCAGCAGCAGGGTAGCGGGAGGTTACAATGAGCAGTTCTTC
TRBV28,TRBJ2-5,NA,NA,CATRGLAAYQETQYF,TGTGCCACCCGAGGGCTGGCTGCCTATCAAGAGACCCAGTACTTC
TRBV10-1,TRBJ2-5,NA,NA,CASSGAPGEAGETQYF,TGCGCCAGCAGTGGAGCCCCCGGGGAGGCCGGGGAGACCCAGTACTTC
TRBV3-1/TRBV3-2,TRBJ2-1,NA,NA,CASSYSKGEQFF,TGTGCCAGCAGCTATTCTAAGGGAGAGCAGTTCTTC
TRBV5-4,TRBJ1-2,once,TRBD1,CASRPITGAHGYTF,TGTGCCAGCAGACCTATTACAGGGGCCCATGGCTACACCTTC
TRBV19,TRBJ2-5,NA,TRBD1,CASSRARGGSYQETQYF,TGTGCCAGTAGTCGAGCGCGAGGGGGCTCGTACCAAGAGACCCAGTACTTC
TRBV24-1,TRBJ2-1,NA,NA,CATSDRGNEQFF,TGTGCCACCAGTGATCGGGGGAATGAGCAGTTCTTC
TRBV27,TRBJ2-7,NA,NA,CASRSRSSLSEQYF,TGTGCCAGCAGATCTAGGTCCTCCCTTAGTGAGCAGTACTTC
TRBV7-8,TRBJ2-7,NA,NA,CASSSTWGHIAYEQYF,TGTGCCAGCAGCTCCACCTGGGGACATATAGCCTACGAGCAGTACTTC
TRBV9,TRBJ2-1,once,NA,CASSVGLRTDNEQFF,TGTGCCAGCAGCGTTGGCCTCCGGACAGACAATGAGCAGTTCTTC
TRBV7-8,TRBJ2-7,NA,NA,CASSLVFGSYEQYF,TGTGCCAGCAGCTTAGTTTTCGGCTCCTACGAGCAGTACTTC
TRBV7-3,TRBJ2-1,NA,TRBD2,CASSLQTSLYHEQFF,TGTGCCAGCAGCTTACAGACTAGCTTGTACCATGAGCAGTTCTTC
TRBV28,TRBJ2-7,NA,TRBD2,CASSSFSGDSYEQYF,TGTGCCAGCAGTTCATTTAGCGGGGACTCCTACGAGCAGTACTTC
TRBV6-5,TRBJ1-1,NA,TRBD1,CASSPNQGAVEAFF,TGTGCCAGCAGTCCAAATCAGGGGGCAGTTGAAGCTTTCTTT
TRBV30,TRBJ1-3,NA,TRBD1,CAWSAGTGLGNTIYF,TGTGCCTGGAGTGCCGGGACAGGGTTAGGAAACACCATATATTTT
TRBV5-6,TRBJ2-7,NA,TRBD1,CASSLVGGSEQYF,TGTGCCAGCAGCTTGGTAGGGGGCAGCGAGCAGTACTTC